A selection of T cell receptor beta chains follows, all from one sample in a study of beta chain features in type 1 diabetes. The method was immunoSEQ multiplex PCR; TCRdb's version includes in-frame clones alone and lacks a portion of them. The sample comprises more than 300,000 clones, around 16% of which are singletons, and roughly 0.017% rests with the top ten. Sequenced sample: naive CD4+ T cells from blood. The receptors derive from a woman in her late teens or twenties in good health. Both conserved end residues are part of each CDR3. The D gene is left open where the match is weak. Clone size is not always given. Where it is, it says once, few, many or a class for expanded clones.

d_call	clone_size	v_call	j_call	cdr3_aa	cdr3_nt
TRBD1	-	TRBV5-1	TRBJ2-7	CASSPRTGDEQYF	TGCGCCAGCAGCCCCCGGACAGGGGACGAGCAGTACTTC
-	-	TRBV21-1	TRBJ2-1	CATERYSNEQFF	TGTGCCACCGAGAGGTACTCCAATGAGCAGTTCTTC
-	few	TRBV29-1	TRBJ1-5	CSVSQNSNQPQHF	TGCAGCGTTTCCCAGAATAGCAATCAGCCCCAGCATTTT
-	-	TRBV6-5	TRBJ1-4	CASSWDTGLTNEKLFF	TGTGCCAGCAGTTGGGACACAGGGTTGACTAATGAAAAACTGTTTTTT
TRBD1	-	TRBV18	TRBJ2-3	CASSRTGATGDTQYF	TGTGCCAGCTCTCGCACAGGGGCGACTGGGGATACGCAGTATTTT
-	few	TRBV30	TRBJ1-4	CAWSTPQGEKLFF	TGTGCCTGGAGTACTCCACAGGGAGAAAAACTGTTTTTT
-	-	TRBV6-1	TRBJ1-4	CASRTGNEKLFF	TGTGCCAGCAGAACAGGGAATGAAAAACTGTTTTTT
-	few	TRBV7-9	TRBJ1-3	CASSFGSSGNTIYF	TGTGCCAGCAGCTTTGGTAGCTCTGGAAACACCATATATTTT
TRBD1	-	TRBV29-1	TRBJ1-2	CSVWAYSTGADYGYTF	TGCAGCGTTTGGGCCTACAGTACAGGGGCGGACTATGGCTACACCTTC
TRBD1	few	TRBV28	TRBJ1-5	CASSWTGGFNQPQHF	TGTGCCAGCAGTTGGACAGGGGGTTTCAATCAGCCCCAGCATTTT
TRBD1	-	TRBV29-1	TRBJ2-6	CSVTGGANSGANVLTF	TGCAGCGTAACAGGGGGCGCTAACTCTGGGGCCAACGTCCTGACTTTC
TRBD2	-	TRBV14	TRBJ2-1	CASSQPSGASGTYNEQFF	TGTGCCAGCAGCCAGCCGTCAGGGGCTAGCGGGACCTACAATGAGCAGTTCTTC
-	few	TRBV5-1	TRBJ2-7	CASSPVGSGLPEQYF	TGCGCCAGCAGCCCGGTAGGTTCAGGACTCCCAGAGCAGTACTTC
-	-	TRBV9	TRBJ1-4	CASSAVDRTNEKLFF	TGTGCCAGCAGCGCCGTTGACAGAACTAATGAAAAACTGTTTTTT
TRBD2	-	TRBV29-1	TRBJ2-7	CSVKGTSGRRPLYEQYF	TGCAGCGTTAAAGGAACTAGCGGGAGACGTCCACTATACGAGCAGTACTTC
TRBD1	few	TRBV4-1	TRBJ1-4	CASSQDWGTGYEKLFF	TGCGCCAGCAGCCAAGATTGGGGGACAGGGTACGAAAAACTGTTTTTT
-	few	TRBV30	TRBJ1-4	CAWSGGRRGNEKLFF	TGTGCCTGGAGCGGTGGACGGCGGGGAAATGAAAAACTGTTTTTT
TRBD1	-	TRBV30	TRBJ1-1	CAWSQLPGQGPYTEAFF	TGTGCCTGGAGTCAGCTCCCGGGACAGGGGCCTTATACTGAAGCTTTCTTT
-	few	TRBV30	TRBJ1-3	CAWSPDSISGNTIYF	TGTGCCTGGAGTCCCGACTCGATCTCTGGAAACACCATATATTTT
-	-	TRBV2	TRBJ1-1	CASSRTRPPEAFF	TGTGCCAGCAGTCGGACAAGGCCTCCTGAAGCTTTCTTT